This entry is about one TCR beta chain. Its antigen is as yet unknown. The data derive from a study of blood T cells in healthy people across ages. Overall study results and limits: Strongly correlated with naive T cell percentage was TCR beta diversity.

It was with a sample-barcoded 5' primer and a J-beta primer mix that a second PCR of about 7 to 12 cycles was run. The template-switch adaptor, which had 12 random nucleotides, put a tag on each cDNA molecule. TCRdb processed the 5' RACE reads anew with MiXCR; each CDR3 protein has one entry. The table lists roughly 1.6 million distinct CDR3 sequences, roughly a third of them singletons. CDR1 MNHNY and CDR2 SVGAGI come from the germline V gene (reference sequence). The CDR3 runs to 13 residues. The germline V and J ends were trimmed by 8 bases and 4 bases, with 14 bases remaining between them. V usage is TRBV6-6 and J usage is TRBJ1-1; no firm D call. Sequencing was performed on blood. The clonotype originates from a woman aged 25 to 45 in good health. CDR3 protein: CASQRAMATEAFF. The CDR3 coding sequence is TGTGCCAGCCAGCGCGCCATGGCCACTGAAGCTTTCTTT.